The next 8 T cell receptor beta chains were all read from a single sample in a study of T-cell memory formation after mild COVID-19. TCRdb re-called the 5' RACE reads through MiXCR, storing one row per CDR3 protein. The profile shows roughly 190,000 distinct CDR3 sequences, 10% of them singletons. Material: PBMCs or a T cell subset sorted from them (not recorded which). These TCRs come from a man aged 18 to 35 who had mild COVID-19 (a few samples of this study predate the infection). Cell type and time point are not known.

This clonotype turned up a few times. The chain links TRBV5-1 to TRBJ1-1, with D uncertain. Germline values: CDR1 SGHRS, CDR2 YFSETQ. CDR3 size: 14 residues. V lost 2 bases and J 5 bases, leaving 13 bases between the germline ends. In DNA form, the CDR3 reads TGCGCCAGCAGCTTCGGGGAGATCCGAACTGAAGCTTTCTTT. Translating it yields CASSFGEIRTEAFF.

This clonotype was counted only a few times. The rearrangement joins TRBV20-1 to TRBJ2-2; the D gene is possibly TRBD2 (7 bases). CDR3 size: 13 residues. Germline V gene sequence: CDR1 DFQATT, CDR2 SNEGSKA (reference sequence). V lost 0 bases to trimming and J lost 7 bases, with 9 bases between them. This chain's CDR3 is CSAREGGHGELFF. CDR3 in DNA: TGCAGTGCTAGAGAGGGGGGGCACGGGGAGCTGTTTTTT.

There are a few counts of this clonotype. The chain recombines TRBV3-1 with TRBJ2-7; D may be TRBD2 (6 bases). With 1 base removed from V and 2 bases from J, the gap between germline ends came to 21 bases. This CDR3 has 18 residues. The germline gives CDR1 LGHDT, CDR2 YNNKEL (reference sequence). The CDR3, as DNA: TGTGCCAGCAGCCAAGCTGGGCGGGGTTGGCAGCTTACCTACGAGCAGTACTTC. Translating gives CASSQAGRGWQLTYEQYF.

The rearrangement uses TRBV28 and TRBJ2-2; 10 bases align to TRBD2. Germline loops: CDR1 MDHEN, CDR2 SYDVKM. CDR3 length equals 15 residues. The ends lost 5 bases at V and 6 bases at J; junction bases unmatched: 6. In DNA form, the CDR3 reads TGTGCCAGCAGTCTAGCGGGGGTGCCGGCCGGGGAGCTGTTTTTT. It yields the protein CASSLAGVPAGELFF.

The chain uses TRBV7-2 and TRBJ1-6, with unresolved D. Germline values: CDR1 SGHTA, CDR2 FQGNSA. V was cut by 5 bases and J by 6 bases, with 8 bases left in between. CDR3 size: 13 residues. The CDR3 protein is CASSPGSNSPLHF. CDR3 coding DNA: TGTGCCAGCAGCCCGGGGAGTAATTCACCCCTCCACTTT.

A few counts support this clonotype. The chain carries TRBV2 and TRBJ1-5, with a tentative D call TRBD1 (6 bases). Germline assignment: CDR1 SNHLY and CDR2 FYNNEI. The CDR3 consists of 13 residues. The germline V and J ends were trimmed by 7 bases and 0 bases, with 7 bases remaining between them. Written as DNA, the CDR3 is TGTGCCAGCAAGGGGGATAGCAATCAGCCCCAGCATTTT. Its protein is CASKGDSNQPQHF. The whole variable domain, filled in from reference TRBV2 and TRBJ1-5, reads EPEVTQTPSHQVTQMGQEVILRCVPISNHLYFYWYRQILGQKVEFLVSFYNNEISEKSEIFDDQFSVERPDGSNFTLKIRSTKLEDSAMYFCASKGDSNQPQHFGDGTRLSIL.

This clonotype was counted between two and nine times. CDR3 region: CSARGSGTDTQYF. In DNA form, the CDR3 reads TGCAGTGCTAGGGGGTCGGGCACAGATACGCAGTATTTT. The genes are TRBV20-1 and TRBJ2-3; no clear D gene. Germline V CDR1 and CDR2: DFQATT, SNEGSKA (reference sequence). V was cut by 3 bases and J by 1 base, with 8 bases left in between. CDR3 size: 13 residues.

This clonotype was seen a few times. The chain uses TRBV28 and TRBJ1-2, with D possibly TRBD1 on 6 matching bases. This CDR3 is built from 13 residues. With 8 bases removed from V and 4 bases from J, the gap between germline ends came to 14 bases. Germline CDR1 is MDHEN and CDR2 is SYDVKM. The CDR3: CASLPGASYGYTF. CDR3 sequence (DNA): TGTGCCAGCCTCCCAGGGGCGAGCTATGGCTACACCTTC.